Listed below are T cell receptor beta chains from one sample, sequenced in a study of CD8 T cells in ankylosing spondylitis. TCRdb used MiXCR to reprocess the 5' RACE reads, holding one entry per CDR3 protein. The table records about 160,000 distinct CDR3 sequences, about 17% of them present only once. Sequencing was performed on blood, either unsorted or a sorted T cell fraction (not recorded which). The receptor source for this set is a male donor with ankylosing spondylitis or in good health (not recorded which). Each CDR3 is given with its conserved first and last residue.

TRBV30	TRBJ2-3	CAWTIADTQYF
TRBV28	TRBJ2-1	CASSYRDRAYNEQFF
TRBV5-1	TRBJ2-1	CASAVLAGEGNEQFF
TRBV6-5	TRBJ2-7	CASSGPRQNVYEQYF
TRBV5-5	TRBJ2-3	CASSFELRDTQYF
TRBV18	TRBJ1-2	CASSDRGRKERDGYTF
TRBV12-3/TRBV12-4	TRBJ2-1	CASISPRASGSNEQFF
TRBV20-1	TRBJ2-1	CSARDPEIVGLAVAIPLYNEQFF
TRBV11-3	TRBJ1-1	CASSLVEVSEAFF
TRBV20-1	TRBJ2-7	CSASRGDSYEQYF
TRBV5-4	TRBJ1-1	CASSWTRLTGGTEAFF
TRBV27	TRBJ2-7	CASSPSGAVSEQYF
TRBV20-1	TRBJ2-2	CSAFSGMNTGELFF
TRBV11-2	TRBJ1-1	CASSLIGQGDPAFF
TRBV30	TRBJ2-7	CAWSSRLRAIGGSYEQYF
TRBV20-1	TRBJ2-3	CSARGQGADTQYF
TRBV12-3/TRBV12-4	TRBJ2-7	CASRSPEGIYEQYF
TRBV5-4	TRBJ2-1	CASSSATAGAYNEQFF
TRBV7-6	TRBJ2-5	CASSLGTGQQETQYF
TRBV7-2	TRBJ2-3	CASSFRSSDQDTQYF
TRBV6-6	TRBJ1-6	CASSYRTVSYNSPLHF
TRBV12-3/TRBV12-4	TRBJ2-1	CASSLAPGLAGTYEQFF
TRBV12-3/TRBV12-4	TRBJ2-7	CASSSDLSYEQYF
TRBV5-1	TRBJ2-5	CASSGTSQETQYF
TRBV27	TRBJ2-1	CASSLSGGSFNEQFF
TRBV20-1	TRBJ1-4	CSASPNRGTYEKLFF
TRBV7-7	TRBJ2-7	CASSVLSDGEARANEQYF
TRBV12-3/TRBV12-4	TRBJ1-2	CASSLLRGAASYTF
TRBV7-3	TRBJ1-1	CASSREGMNTEAFF
TRBV28	TRBJ2-7	CASSPRPVGEQYF
TRBV10-3	TRBJ1-5	CAISEGDWGNQPQHF
TRBV20-1	TRBJ1-2	CSARGAIGYTF
TRBV6-5	TRBJ2-7	CASRPDTGEAYEQYF